This T cell receptor beta chain was observed in a study of Ad26.COV2.S vaccination and SARS-CoV-2 variants. The table lists this clone with a count of one. The treatment was: 19 received Ad26.COV2.S at low or high dose, single or two shots; 5 received placebo; per-sample allocation not given. Each sample was drawn 63 days after the first injection (of vaccine or placebo). Libraries were prepared by immunoSEQ multiplex PCR; TCRdb keeps only in-frame clonotypes and omits some of them. Seen here are fewer than 400,000 clones, about 85% observed once, and the top ten hold 2.1%. This CDR3 has 16 amino acids. The germline V gene encodes CDR1 LGHNA and CDR2 YNFKEQ. Trimming removed 1 base from V and 0 bases from J; junction bases left unmatched: 3.

Source: peripheral blood, taken in a trial of Ad26.COV2.S vaccine versus placebo. The chain has TRBV4-2 and TRBJ2-1; 7 bases map to TRBD2. This TCR was recovered from a person aged 18-65 years who received the Ad26.COV2.S COVID-19 vaccine or a placebo. CDR3: CASSQGWTSSYNEQFF. In DNA form, the CDR3 reads TGTGCCAGCAGCCAAGGTTGGACTAGCTCCTACAATGAGCAGTTCTTC.